This T cell receptor (beta chain) was observed in a study of blood T cell repertoires in COVID-19. From germline, CDR1 is MGHDK and CDR2 SYGVNS. Trimming shortened V by 5 bases and J by 10 bases, and 15 bases separated the two germline ends. CDR3 length equals 14 residues. Per the original methods: Reference gene primers were amplified, and this amplification served to estimate nucleated cell counts. This table comes from immunoSEQ multiplex PCR, and its TCRdb copy is limited to in-frame clones, with some not included. Clonal size and the V and J genes are those of that table, whereas D and trimming came from the DNA. Among under 150,000 clones listed, 80% were seen once.

The clonotype was recovered from a human donor in a cohort sampled during active COVID-19. Sequencing used peripheral blood. The J gene is TRBJ1-6, the V gene TRBV25-1; D gene ambiguous. The CDR3 spells CASSRGPDGSPLHF. CDR3 DNA sequence: TGTGCCAGCAGTAGAGGGCCCGACGGGTCACCCCTCCACTTT.